Presented here are 14 T cell receptor beta chains from one specimen sequenced in a study of response to subunit inactivated influenza vaccine. TCRdb reprocessed the RT-PCR reads with MiXCR, giving one entry per CDR3 protein. Found here are 290,000 or so distinct CDR3 sequences, roughly 22% of them singletons; the top ten hold under 13%. The sequences come from PBMCs from blood, collected less than 22 months after vaccination. Receptor source: a man aged 50-75 years who received an inactivated influenza vaccine.

The chain is built from TRBV20-1 and TRBJ2-1, with 8 nucleotides matching TRBD2. This CDR3 comprises 15 residues. Trimming at V came to 0 bases and at J to 3 bases, leaving 4 bases not matched to a gene. Germline V CDR1 and CDR2: DFQATT, SNEGSKA (reference sequence). The DNA for the CDR3 is TGCAGTGCTAGAGACCCTAGCGGGTACTACAATGAGCAGTTCTTC. Translation: CSARDPSGYYNEQFF.

This clonotype has only one observation. V usage is TRBV20-1 and J usage is TRBJ1-2; D not resolved. Trimming removed 6 bases at V and 8 bases at J, with 16 bases between. CDR1 DFQATT and CDR2 SNEGSKA come from the germline V gene (reference sequence). CDR3 length: 12 residues. CDR3 loop: CSASEGPGGYTF. The CDR3 coding sequence is TGCAGTGCCTCCGAGGGTCCTGGAGGCTACACCTTC.

The V call is TRBV5-6, the J call TRBJ2-7; tentative D call: TRBD2 (6 bases). Trimming took 3 bases from V and 0 from J, leaving 10 bases between them. CDR1 SGHDT and CDR2 YYEEEE come from the germline V gene. The CDR3 sequence is 14 residues long. CDR3 coding DNA: TGTGCCAGCAGCTGGGGGGTCGGCTCCTACGAGCAGTACTTC. Translation gives CASSWGVGSYEQYF.

The chain is built from TRBV7-9 and TRBJ1-2; D call uncertain. The length of the CDR3 is 15 residues. Germline values: CDR1 SEHNR, CDR2 FQNEAQ (reference sequence). The V gene lost 7 bases and the J gene lost 3 bases, with 18 bases spanning the gap. The CDR3 spells CASTLPESGDYGYTF. The CDR3 bases are TGTGCCAGCACCCTCCCGGAGTCTGGGGACTATGGCTACACCTTC.

This clonotype occurred a few times. CDR3 sequence: CASSRGSDVGLTYEQYF. CDR3 nucleotide sequence: TGTGCCAGCAGCCGGGGGTCGGACGTAGGCCTTACCTACGAGCAGTACTTC. The J gene is TRBJ2-7, the V gene TRBV7-2; TRBD2 might be the D (6 bases). Trimming shortened V by 5 bases and J by 2 bases, and 22 bases separated the two germline ends. This CDR3 has 17 residues. Germline CDR1 and CDR2: SGHTA and FQGNSA.

This clonotype has only a few counts. This chain links TRBV5-6 with TRBJ1-2; D unclear. Germline V lookup: CDR1 SGHDT, CDR2 YYEEEE. V was cut by 0 bases and J by 2 bases, with 8 bases left in between. The CDR3 length is 14 residues. The CDR3 DNA reads as TGTGCCAGCAGCTTGGAGTCAGGAAACTATGGCTACACCTTC. Protein sequence: CASSLESGNYGYTF.

The table lists this clonotype with many counts. V and J are TRBV4-3 and TRBJ1-1; D perhaps matches TRBD1 (5 bases). CDR1 and CDR2 from the germline V gene are LGHNA and YSLEER. V lost 4 bases and J 0 bases, leaving 18 bases between the germline ends. The CDR3 is 17 residues long. The CDR3 DNA follows: TGCGCCAGCAGCCCAATGGGGGACCTTAAAATGAACACTGAAGCTTTCTTT. It is translated as CASSPMGDLKMNTEAFF.

This clonotype turned up a few times. The rearrangement links TRBV7-3 to TRBJ2-3; 11 bases agree with TRBD2. The CDR3 length is 16 residues. The V segment lost 5 bases and the J segment 2 bases; nucleotides outside the gene matches: 6. CDR1 and CDR2 (germline): SGHTA, FQGTGA. The chain's CDR3 is CASSPRLAGSTDTQYF. The CDR3 coding sequence is TGTGCCAGCAGCCCCCGACTAGCGGGGTCCACAGATACGCAGTATTTT.

This clonotype was found a few times. This chain connects TRBV7-2 to TRBJ2-2; no clear D. V lost 5 bases, J lost 5 bases, and 6 bases lay in between. The germline CDR1 and CDR2 sequences are SGHTA and FQGNSA. The CDR3 consists of 12 residues. CDR3 loop: CASSIITGELFF. The CDR3 coding sequence is TGTGCCAGCAGCATCATTACCGGGGAGCTGTTTTTT.

The V and J genes are TRBV10-3 and TRBJ1-1; TRBD1 might be the D (5 bases). V lost 4 bases, J lost 1 base, and 13 bases lay in between. From germline, CDR1 is ENHRY and CDR2 SYGVKD. CDR3 size: 15 residues. This CDR3 is CAISASGPQNTEAFF. The CDR3 DNA reads as TGTGCCATCAGTGCTTCGGGACCGCAGAACACTGAAGCTTTCTTT.

The table lists this clonotype with many counts. The chain couples TRBV7-9 to TRBJ1-1; 10 bases map to TRBD1. This CDR3 has 16 amino acids. Germline V CDR1 and CDR2: SEHNR, FQNEAQ (reference sequence). V dropped 5 bases and J dropped 3; count of bases not matched to a gene: 9. In DNA form, the CDR3 reads TGTGCCAGCAGCGGGAGGACAGGGGGTGTAGACACTGAAGCTTTCTTT. Protein sequence: CASSGRTGGVDTEAFF.

The chain joins TRBV7-2 to TRBJ1-1; the match to TRBD1 covers 8 bases. Trimming at V came to 3 bases and at J to 1 base, leaving 10 bases not matched to a gene. The length of the CDR3 is 17 residues. CDR1 is SGHTA, CDR2 FQGNSA, per germline. CDR3 nucleotides: TGTGCCAGCAGCTTCTACAAGACAGGGGACTCGAACACTGAAGCTTTCTTT. Its protein is CASSFYKTGDSNTEAFF.

The CDR3 loop is CASSLDQADTQYF. The CDR3 bases are TGTGCCAGCAGCTTAGATCAAGCAGATACGCAGTATTTT. The chain links TRBV7-8 to TRBJ2-3; D is unclear. The CDR3 is made up of 13 amino acids. Germline V gene lookup returns CDR1 SGHVS and CDR2 FQNEAQ. Trimming cost V 1 base and J 4 bases, with 6 bases left between them.

In its sample, this clonotype was seen a few times. The chain links TRBV20-1 to TRBJ1-2, with unresolved D. The V end lost 6 bases, the J end lost 5 bases, and 22 bases lay between the germline ends. CDR1 is DFQATT and CDR2 is SNEGSKA in the germline V gene (reference sequence). CDR3 length: 15 residues. DNA of the CDR3: TGCAGTGCCCGAGCCAGGTTCTTCTCTAGATATGGCTACACCTTC. This translates into CSARARFFSRYGYTF.